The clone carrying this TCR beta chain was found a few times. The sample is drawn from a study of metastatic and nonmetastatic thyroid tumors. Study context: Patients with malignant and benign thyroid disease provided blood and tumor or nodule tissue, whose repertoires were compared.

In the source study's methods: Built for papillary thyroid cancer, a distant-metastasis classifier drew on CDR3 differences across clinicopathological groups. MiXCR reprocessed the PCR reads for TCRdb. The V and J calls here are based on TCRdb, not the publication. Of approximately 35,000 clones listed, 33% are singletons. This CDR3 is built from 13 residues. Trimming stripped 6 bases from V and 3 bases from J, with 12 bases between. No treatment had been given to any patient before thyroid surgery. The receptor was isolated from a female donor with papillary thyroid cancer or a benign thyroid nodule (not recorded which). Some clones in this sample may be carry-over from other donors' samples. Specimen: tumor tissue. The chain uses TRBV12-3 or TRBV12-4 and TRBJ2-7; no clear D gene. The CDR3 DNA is TGTGCCAGCAGGGTTGGAGTGGACTACGAGCAGTACTTC. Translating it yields CASRVGVDYEQYF.